This entry lists 25 T cell receptor beta chains sequenced from one sample in a study of cytomegalovirus exposure and HLA in healthy donors. Primers included in the PCR were 60 Vbeta and 13 Jbeta primers. Clones were read by immunoSEQ multiplex PCR, and TCRdb kept only the in-frame ones, dropping some. The sample shows about 130,000 clones, around 75% of them seen only once. The sequenced material came from PBMCs. All receptors derive from a woman aged 45-65 years in good health and CMV-seronegative.

CDR3 DNA: TGTGCCTGGAGTGTAACGGGAGGGCGCACCGGGGAGCTGTTTTTT. It codes for CAWSVTGGRTGELFF. V is TRBV30 and J is TRBJ2-2, with TRBD2 matching over 8 bases. The J segment lost 4 bases and the V segment lost 0 bases, leaving 4 bases of the junction unmatched. The CDR3 extends over 15 amino acids. Germline-derived CDR1 and CDR2 are GTSNPN and SVGIG (reference sequence).

This clone appeared a few times. The chain employs TRBV11-2 and TRBJ2-5; 8 bases fit TRBD2. CDR1 SGHAT and CDR2 FQNNGV come from the germline V gene. The J segment lost 7 bases and the V segment lost 0 bases, leaving 4 bases of the junction unmatched. The length of the CDR3 is 14 residues. CDR3 sequence reads: CASSLDGSGGTQYF. CDR3 coding DNA: TGTGCCAGCAGCTTAGACGGGAGCGGGGGGACCCAGTACTTC.

This clone was recorded only once. The chain couples TRBV11-2 to TRBJ2-3; no clear D. The CDR3 spans 14 residues. Germline CDR1 and CDR2: SGHAT and FQNNGV. Between the trimmed V and J ends, which lost 3 bases and 8 bases, there was a span of 15 bases. CDR3 sequence (DNA): TGTGCCAGCAGCTTTGGTATGACTGGTCGTACGCAGTATTTT. Amino acids: CASSFGMTGRTQYF.

This clone was observed a single time. The CDR3 nucleotides are TGTGCCATCAGTTCGGACACTGAAGCTTTCTTT. Translation gives CAISSDTEAFF. The rearrangement links TRBV10-3 to TRBJ1-1; D is undetermined. The ends were cut back, 5 bases at V and 3 bases at J, with 4 bases in the middle. The CDR3 loop spans 11 amino acids. Germline lookup yields CDR1 ENHRY and CDR2 SYGVKD.

The V call is TRBV27, the J call TRBJ2-7; 9 bases map to TRBD2. The germline gives CDR1 MNHEY, CDR2 SMNVEV (reference sequence). The V gene end was trimmed by 11 bases and the J gene end by 4 bases; junction bases not matched to a gene: 21. CDR3 length: 17 amino acids. The CDR3 loop is CAVMPDSGSWGGYEQYF. DNA of the CDR3: TGTGCCGTGATGCCGGATAGCGGGAGCTGGGGTGGTTACGAGCAGTACTTC.

The table lists this clone with a few counts. The gene calls are TRBV5-6 and TRBJ2-1; no definite D call. Germline loops: CDR1 SGHDT, CDR2 YYEEEE. This CDR3 has 14 residues. Trimming shortened V by 3 bases and J by 6 bases, and 13 bases separated the two germline ends. Here the CDR3 reads CASSSGEVVNEQFF. DNA of the CDR3: TGTGCCAGCAGCTCCGGAGAGGTGGTCAATGAGCAGTTCTTC.

This clone was picked up a small number of times. The chain is built from TRBV5-6 and TRBJ2-7, with D maybe TRBD1 (7 bases). Per the germline V gene, CDR1 is SGHDT and CDR2 is YYEEEE. V was trimmed by 5 bases and J by 3 bases, leaving 12 bases between them. CDR3 length: 13 amino acids. This CDR3 reads CASSRQGGYEQYF. In DNA, the CDR3 is TGTGCCAGCAGTAGGCAGGGGGGCTACGAGCAGTACTTC.

The V and J genes are TRBV5-1 and TRBJ2-2, with TRBD1 matching over 7 bases. Germline-derived CDR1 and CDR2 are SGHRS and YFSETQ. The CDR3 loop spans 16 amino acids. Germline trimming cut 2 bases from V and 7 bases from J; bases unmatched to any gene: 11. This CDR3 reads CASSFETGYTGGELFF. The DNA of the CDR3 is TGCGCCAGCAGCTTCGAGACAGGGTATACGGGCGGGGAGCTGTTTTTT. Supplemented by reference TRBV5-1 and TRBJ2-2, the full variable domain reads KAGVTQTPRYLIKTRGQQVTLSCSPISGHRSVSWYQQTPGQGLQFLFEYFSETQRNKGNFPGRFSGRQFSNSRSEMNVSTLELGDSALYLCASSFETGYTGGELFFGEGSRLTVL.

The chain employs TRBV2 and TRBJ2-7; TRBD1 might be the D (7 bases). The CDR3 spans 13 residues. Trimming removed 9 bases from V and 4 bases from J, with 16 bases in between. Germline-derived CDR1 and CDR2 are SNHLY and FYNNEI. The CDR3 DNA reads TGTGCCAGTTACCAGACAGGGAGGTACGAGCAGTACTTC. It translates to CASYQTGRYEQYF.

CDR3 loop: CASSQAGVGEQYF. For the CDR3, the DNA is TGCGCCAGCAGCCAAGCAGGGGTGGGCGAGCAGTACTTC. The gene calls are TRBV4-3 and TRBJ2-7; possibly TRBD1 for D (6 bases). The CDR3 covers 13 residues. Germline CDR1 is LGHNA and CDR2 is YSLEER. Trimming pared 1 base from V and 6 bases from J, leaving 10 bases between.

The chain couples TRBV11-2 to TRBJ2-1, with 11 bases aligning to TRBD2. The CDR3 has 17 amino acids. CDR1 is SGHAT, CDR2 FQNNGV, per germline. V lost 5 bases, J lost 10 bases, and 16 bases stayed unmatched. The CDR3 sequence: CASSLIRGTSGFREQFF. CDR3 coding DNA: TGTGCCAGCAGCCTGATCAGAGGGACTAGCGGATTTCGGGAGCAGTTCTTC. Together with reference TRBV11-2 and TRBJ2-1, the CDR3 gives the full variable domain: EAGVAQSPRYKIIEKRQSVAFWCNPISGHATLYWYQQILGQGPKLLIQFQNNGVVDDSQLPKDRFSAERLKGVDSTLKIQPAKLEDSAVYLCASSLIRGTSGFREQFFGPGTRLTVL.

V and J are TRBV19 and TRBJ2-7, with a tentative D call TRBD1 (6 bases). CDR1 is LNHDA and CDR2 is SQIVND in the germline V gene (reference sequence). Trimming shortened V by 3 bases and J by 3 bases, and 12 bases separated the two germline ends. The CDR3 runs 14 residues. In nucleotides, the CDR3 is TGTGCCAGTAGTATGGGACATTCCAACTACGAGCAGTACTTC. Residues: CASSMGHSNYEQYF.

The chain employs TRBV11-2 and TRBJ2-3; a possible D gene is TRBD1 (5 bases). The germline CDR1 and CDR2 sequences are SGHAT and FQNNGV. The CDR3 is 17 amino acids. Trimming cost V 0 bases and J 1 base, with 14 bases left between them. CDR3 residues: CASSLEGGAVRTDTQYF. For the CDR3, the DNA is TGTGCCAGCAGCTTAGAAGGTGGGGCGGTGCGCACAGATACGCAGTATTTT.

The table lists this clone with a few counts. The chain employs TRBV18 and TRBJ1-5; 9 positions match TRBD1. The V gene's germline CDR1 is KGHSH and CDR2 LQKENI. The J segment lost 5 bases and the V segment lost 3 bases, leaving 2 bases of the junction unmatched. The CDR3 spans 14 residues. The CDR3 DNA follows: TGTGCCAGCTCACCGGGACAGGGCGATCAGCCCCAGCATTTT. This translates into CASSPGQGDQPQHF.

The chain employs TRBV5-6 and TRBJ2-5, with D perhaps TRBD1 (6 bases). Trimming took off 4 bases at V and 0 bases at J, with 10 bases between the two ends. CDR1 is SGHDT, CDR2 YYEEEE, per germline. There are 14 residues in the CDR3. The CDR3 nucleotides read TGTGCCAGCAGCCGGACAGCGTACCAAGAGACCCAGTACTTC. The encoded protein is CASSRTAYQETQYF.

The chain employs TRBV28 and TRBJ1-2; the D is unclear. This CDR3 has 12 amino acids. Germline CDR1 is MDHEN and CDR2 is SYDVKM. With 6 bases removed from V and 0 bases from J, the gap between germline ends came to 5 bases. CDR3 bases: TGTGCCAGCAGGGGAGCTAACTATGGCTACACCTTC. Translating gives CASRGANYGYTF.

This clone was detected only once. The chain has TRBV15 and TRBJ1-2; D uncertain. CDR3 length: 13 amino acids. V shed 0 bases and J shed 1 base, with 3 bases lying between them. Germline V gives CDR1 LNHNV, CDR2 YYDKDF (reference sequence). CDR3: CATSREYNYGYTF. In DNA, the CDR3 is TGTGCCACCAGCAGAGAATATAACTATGGCTACACCTTC.

In nucleotides, the CDR3 is TGTGCCAGCAGCCAAGGGGACAGTTACTTCTACGAGCAGTACTTC. This encodes CASSQGDSYFYEQYF. The genes are TRBV14 and TRBJ2-7, with 7 bases identical to TRBD1. CDR1 and CDR2 from the germline V gene are SGHDN and FVKESK. V lost 1 base, J lost 3 bases, and 6 bases stayed unmatched. This CDR3 contains 15 residues.

The chain uses TRBV5-1 and TRBJ2-2; 8 bases are a match to TRBD2. CDR1 and CDR2 (germline): SGHRS, YFSETQ. This CDR3 spans 18 amino acids. Losses at the gene ends were 3 bases for V and 0 bases for J; bases not matched to a gene: 10. The CDR3 reads CASSSSGSRIPNTGELFF. The CDR3 nucleotides read TGCGCCAGCAGCTCGAGCGGGAGTCGGATCCCGAACACCGGGGAGCTGTTTTTT.

Details on this clone: An end of the junction does not agree with germline; a read error may underlie this. The chain carries TRBV19 and TRBJ1-2, with 10 positions matching TRBD1. CDR3 length: 13 amino acids. Germline V gene lookup returns CDR1 LNHDA and CDR2 SQIVND (reference sequence). The CDR3 loop is CASSLDRGHGYTF. In DNA, the CDR3 is TGTGCCAGTAGTCTAGACAGGGGGCATGGCTACACCTTC.

The genes are TRBV28 and TRBJ2-5, with D possibly matching TRBD1 (5 bases). The J call is uncertain, as TRBJ2-7 better fits the DNA end. Per germline, CDR1 MDHEN and CDR2 SYDVKM. This CDR3 has 13 residues. CDR3 DNA sequence: TGTGCCAGCAGTTTATTTCGTAGGGGCGAGCAGTACTTC. Its translation: CASSLFRRGEQYF.

The genes are TRBV20-1 and TRBJ1-5, with 10 bases matching TRBD1. Germline V lookup: CDR1 DFQATT, CDR2 SNEGSKA (reference sequence). The CDR3 totals 11 residues. V shed 5 bases, J shed 11 bases, and the junction held 3 bases outside the gene matches. CDR3 amino acids: CSAADRGSQHF. CDR3 in DNA: TGCAGTGCTGCGGACAGGGGGTCCCAGCATTTT.

The gene calls are TRBV7-9 and TRBJ1-1, with D possibly being TRBD1 (6 bases). This CDR3 has 14 residues. Looked up from germline, CDR1 is SEHNR and CDR2 is FQNEAQ (reference sequence). The V gene lost 7 bases and the J gene lost 4 bases, with 16 bases spanning the gap. CDR3 sequence reads: CASTRDKWVTEAFF. The CDR3 bases are TGTGCCAGCACCCGGGACAAGTGGGTCACTGAAGCTTTCTTT.

About this clone: Distinct nucleotide sequences in the sample also encode this CDR3. The chain is built from TRBV19 and TRBJ1-5; TRBD1 agrees at 8 bases. The junction had 2 bases not matched to a gene; V was cut back by 4 bases and J by 6 bases. Germline values: CDR1 LNHDA, CDR2 SQIVND (reference sequence). The length of the CDR3 is 13 residues. The CDR3 sequence: CASSTDRGQPQHF. The CDR3 DNA sequence: TGTGCCAGTAGTACCGACAGGGGTCAGCCCCAGCATTTT.

As DNA, the CDR3 is TGTGCCAGCAGCTCCGAAAGACGACAGAGTATGAACACTGAAGCTTTCTTT. This encodes CASSSERRQSMNTEAFF. The rearrangement uses TRBV7-9 and TRBJ1-1, with a possible D match to TRBD1 (5 bases). CDR1 is SEHNR and CDR2 is FQNEAQ in the germline V gene (reference sequence). This CDR3 region has 17 residues. V dropped 4 bases and J dropped 0 bases, with 18 bases sitting between them.